This is a list of T cell receptor beta chains from one sample in a study of blood T cell repertoires in COVID-19. Some clones are missing from TCRdb's copy, which holds only in-frame ones; the method was immunoSEQ multiplex PCR. The repertoire holds some 290,000 clones, with 90% as singletons. Specimen: peripheral blood. These receptors came from a woman aged 25 to 39 with COVID-19, enrolled during active disease. Each CDR3 is given with its conserved first and last residue. A D gene is named only where the DNA matches it firmly. Clone size is given for some rows only: seen once, a few or many times, or a class if the clone is expanded.

j_call,d_call,clone_size,v_call,cdr3_aa,cdr3_nt
TRBJ1-2,-,-,TRBV4-1,CASSQDRRDYGYTF,TGCGCCAGCAGCCAAGATCGGAGGGACTATGGCTACACCTTC
TRBJ2-7,TRBD2,-,TRBV7-2,CASSLSAPGTTTFYEQYF,TGTGCCAGCAGCTTATCCGCCCCCGGGACTACGACCTTCTACGAGCAGTACTTC
TRBJ2-1,-,-,TRBV6-5,CASIPDRNEQFF,TGTGCCAGCATTCCGGACAGAAATGAGCAGTTCTTC
TRBJ2-1,TRBD1,-,TRBV29-1,CSAEQGSRYNEQFF,TGCAGCGCCGAACAGGGGTCGCGCTACAATGAGCAGTTCTTC
TRBJ1-2,-,once,TRBV5-6,CASSSEKQGDGYTF,TGTGCCAGCAGCTCTGAGAAACAGGGAGATGGCTACACCTTC
TRBJ1-3,TRBD1,-,TRBV19,CASSTQGAGNTIYF,TGTGCCAGTAGTACCCAGGGGGCTGGAAACACCATATATTTT
TRBJ2-2,-,-,TRBV7-9,CASSLRGGYTGELFF,TGTGCCAGCAGCTTACGAGGCGGGTACACCGGGGAGCTGTTTTTT
TRBJ1-2,TRBD1,-,TRBV19,CASSFVGQGAVGYTF,TGTGCCAGTAGTTTCGTAGGACAGGGGGCAGTTGGCTACACCTTC
TRBJ1-5,-,-,TRBV30,CAWSSEGLQPQHF,TGTGCCTGGAGTTCGGAGGGGTTACAGCCCCAGCATTTT
TRBJ1-4,TRBD1,-,TRBV5-1,CASSLGLTGGLVTNEKLFF,TGCGCCAGCAGCTTGGGCCTAACAGGGGGCTTGGTAACTAATGAAAAACTGTTTTTT
TRBJ2-1,TRBD2,-,TRBV5-1,CASSLYRGLAGVSYNEQFF,TGCGCCAGCAGCTTATACAGGGGACTAGCGGGGGTTTCCTACAATGAGCAGTTCTTC
TRBJ1-3,-,few,TRBV12-5,CASGLVLGGRNTIYF,TGTGCTAGTGGTTTGGTACTCGGAGGACGTAACACCATATATTTT
TRBJ1-1,TRBD1,-,TRBV6-5,CASRGTGVNTEAFF,TGTGCCAGCAGGGGGACAGGGGTGAACACTGAAGCTTTCTTT
TRBJ2-7,TRBD1,-,TRBV5-1,CASSLGTGTGSYF,TGCGCCAGCAGCTTAGGTACCGGGACAGGGTCGTACTTC
TRBJ2-7,TRBD1,-,TRBV7-9,CASSLSGQTYEQYF,TGTGCCAGCAGCTTATCGGGACAGACCTACGAGCAGTACTTC
TRBJ1-1,-,-,TRBV19,CASSIGAGGRTEAFF,TGTGCCAGTAGTATAGGGGCGGGAGGAAGGACTGAAGCTTTCTTT
TRBJ1-1,TRBD1,-,TRBV5-1,CASSPLAGGGTEAFF,TGCGCCAGCAGCCCGCTCGCAGGGGGAGGAACTGAAGCTTTCTTT
TRBJ1-1,TRBD1,once,TRBV5-1,CASSLGQGVYTEAFF,TGCGCCAGCAGCCTGGGACAGGGGGTTTATACTGAAGCTTTCTTT
TRBJ1-5,-,once,TRBV9,CASSVEADNQPQHF,TGTGCCAGCAGCGTAGAGGCGGACAATCAGCCCCAGCATTTT
TRBJ2-7,-,once,TRBV19,CASSVKGITYEQYF,TGTGCCAGTAGTGTGAAGGGGATCACCTACGAGCAGTACTTC
TRBJ2-7,TRBD1,-,TRBV28,CASRGQGEVNEQYF,TGTGCCAGCAGGGGACAGGGGGAGGTAAACGAGCAGTACTTC
TRBJ2-2,-,-,TRBV15,CATSRDRLVSNTGELFF,TGTGCCACCAGCAGAGATCGACTAGTATCGAACACCGGGGAGCTGTTTTTT
TRBJ1-3,TRBD1,-,TRBV3-1/TRBV3-2,CASSRQTGTGNTIYF,TGTGCCAGCAGCCGGCAGACAGGGACTGGAAACACCATATATTTT
TRBJ2-7,TRBD2,-,TRBV30,CAWTGGGSYEQYF,TGTGCCTGGACTGGCGGGGGCTCCTACGAGCAGTACTTC
TRBJ1-2,-,-,TRBV28,CASSPADYGYTF,TGTGCCAGCAGTCCCGCGGACTATGGCTACACCTTC
TRBJ1-2,-,-,TRBV10-2,CASSASGAYGYTF,TGCGCCAGCAGTGCGTCTGGGGCCTATGGCTACACCTTC
TRBJ2-1,TRBD2,-,TRBV7-9,CASSLGYRTSVNEQFF,TGTGCCAGCAGCTTGGGATATAGGACTAGCGTAAATGAGCAGTTCTTC
TRBJ2-1,TRBD2,once,TRBV27,CASSLSGTSGVHYNEQFF,TGTGCCAGCAGTTTATCGGGGACTAGCGGGGTACACTACAATGAGCAGTTCTTC
TRBJ2-7,-,-,TRBV5-5,CASSLTSSLIGEQYF,TGTGCCAGCAGCTTGACTAGCTCCCTAATCGGCGAGCAGTACTTC
TRBJ2-7,-,-,TRBV7-9,CASSLEESPYEQYF,TGTGCCAGCAGCTTAGAGGAGTCCCCCTACGAGCAGTACTTC
TRBJ2-3,-,-,TRBV24-1,CATSEDLATDTQYF,TGTGCCACCAGTGAGGATCTAGCGACAGATACGCAGTATTTT
TRBJ1-1,-,-,TRBV27,CASTGTRGDRGTEAFF,TGTGCCAGCACTGGGACCAGGGGCGATCGAGGCACTGAAGCTTTCTTT
TRBJ2-4,-,once,TRBV7-3,CASSSGAGGKNIQYF,TGTGCCAGCAGCTCGGGTGCCGGGGGCAAAAACATTCAGTACTTC
TRBJ2-7,TRBD2,-,TRBV7-9,CASSLEGTSSEQYF,TGTGCCAGCAGCTTAGAGGGGACTAGCTCCGAGCAGTACTTC
TRBJ1-1,-,-,TRBV24-1,CATSTAGDSAEAFF,TGTGCCACCAGTACTGCAGGGGATAGCGCTGAAGCTTTCTTT
TRBJ2-1,-,-,TRBV5-4,CASTFTGKSEQFF,TGTGCCAGCACCTTCACAGGGAAGAGTGAGCAGTTCTTC
TRBJ2-7,-,-,TRBV29-1,CSVEDPAGDLLGEQYF,TGCAGCGTTGAAGATCCGGCAGGGGACCTTCTGGGAGAGCAGTACTTC
TRBJ1-1,-,-,TRBV12-3/TRBV12-4,CASRLYTEAFF,TGTGCCAGCAGACTGTACACTGAAGCTTTCTTT
TRBJ2-6,-,-,TRBV30,CACPSGGSGANVLTF,TGTGCCTGCCCATCAGGTGGTTCTGGGGCCAACGTCCTGACTTTC
TRBJ1-6,TRBD1,-,TRBV5-1,CASRGQGDSPLHF,TGCGCCAGCAGGGGACAGGGTGATTCACCCCTCCACTTT
TRBJ2-2,TRBD2,-,TRBV2,CASSEGRAGGDTGELFF,TGTGCCAGCAGTGAAGGTCGAGCGGGAGGGGACACCGGGGAGCTGTTTTTT
TRBJ2-2,-,once,TRBV3-1/TRBV3-2,CASSQRQHTGELFF,TGTGCCAGCAGCCAGAGACAGCACACCGGGGAGCTGTTTTTT
TRBJ1-2,-,-,TRBV20-1,CSASRQGLSGYGYTF,TGCAGTGCAAGTCGCCAGGGGCTCTCGGGGTATGGCTACACCTTC
TRBJ1-4,-,-,TRBV18,CASSPQRTAATNEKLFF,TGTGCCAGCTCACCACAGCGGACAGCTGCAACTAATGAAAAACTGTTTTTT
TRBJ1-2,-,-,TRBV6-4,CASRESQGSNYGYTF,TGTGCCAGCAGGGAATCCCAGGGATCTAACTATGGCTACACCTTC
TRBJ1-4,TRBD1,-,TRBV5-6,CASSSAGTGREKLFF,TGTGCCAGCAGCTCCGCCGGGACAGGGCGTGAAAAACTGTTTTTT
TRBJ1-5,-,-,TRBV27,CASSLGESYQPQHF,TGTGCCAGCAGTTTAGGGGAGTCCTATCAGCCCCAGCATTTT
TRBJ1-6,-,-,TRBV7-9,CASSPKTGIGYSPLHF,TGTGCCAGCAGCCCTAAAACCGGGATCGGGTATTCACCCCTCCACTTT
TRBJ1-5,-,-,TRBV19,CASSTSGLSNQPQHF,TGTGCCAGTAGTACCTCGGGACTCAGCAATCAGCCCCAGCATTTT